This T cell receptor beta chain was captured by sequencing in a study of T cell repertoires in cytomegalovirus infection. Study findings and constraints: What dominated the ex vivo response were HLA-C-restricted CMV-specific TCR beta clonotypes.

This CDR3 is built from 17 residues. The V gene's germline CDR1 is SGHTA and CDR2 FQGNSA. Trimming at V came to 1 base and at J to 9 bases, leaving 12 bases not matched to a gene. TCRdb redid the calling of the reads with MiXCR, one entry per CDR3 protein. Found here are fewer than 950,000 distinct CDR3 sequences, 32% of them singletons; the top ten hold around 12%. This clonotype was seen at least ten times. Its specificity is not known. This specimen was cultured CD8+ T cells from PBMCs, taken from culture after CMV antigen stimulation. The chain is built from TRBV7-2 and TRBJ2-1; 10 bases fit TRBD2. The sequence came from a human donor in good health (CMV status not recorded). Some clones in this sample may be carry-over from other donors' samples. As DNA, the CDR3 is TGTGCCAGCAGCTTAGGGGTGGCAAGCGGGGGGGCCGGTGAGCAGTTCTTC. Residues: CASSLGVASGGAGEQFF.